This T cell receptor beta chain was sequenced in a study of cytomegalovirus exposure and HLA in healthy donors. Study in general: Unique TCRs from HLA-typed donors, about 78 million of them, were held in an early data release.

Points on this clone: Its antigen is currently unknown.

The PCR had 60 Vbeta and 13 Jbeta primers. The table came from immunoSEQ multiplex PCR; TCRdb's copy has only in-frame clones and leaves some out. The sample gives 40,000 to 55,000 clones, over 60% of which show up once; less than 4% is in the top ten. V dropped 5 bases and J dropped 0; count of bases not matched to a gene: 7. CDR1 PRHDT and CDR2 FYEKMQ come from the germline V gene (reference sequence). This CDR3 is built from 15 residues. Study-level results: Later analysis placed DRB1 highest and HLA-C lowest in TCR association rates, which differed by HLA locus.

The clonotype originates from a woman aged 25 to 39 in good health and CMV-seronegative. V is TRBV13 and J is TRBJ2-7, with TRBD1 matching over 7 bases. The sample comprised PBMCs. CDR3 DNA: TGTGCCAGCAGCCAAACGGACAGGTTCTCCTACGAGCAGTACTTC. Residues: CASSQTDRFSYEQYF.